This TCR beta chain was identified during a study of T cells after yellow fever vaccination. This clonotype turned up a few times. Its antigen is not identified. TCRdb re-called the 5' RACE reads with MiXCR, one entry per CDR3 protein. Of roughly 300,000 distinct CDR3 sequences in the sample, 7% to 9% were seen once. Study results and caveats: The presence of abundant clonotypes contaminating from the bulk population was possible in FACS-sorted repertoires.

This CDR3 is 14 amino acids long. The V gene's germline CDR1 is MNHEY and CDR2 SMNVEV (reference sequence). Deletions cut 8 bases from V and 3 bases from J, with 14 bases between. The V call is TRBV27, the J call TRBJ2-1, with D perhaps TRBD1 (5 bases). Sequencing used PBMCs, obtained 35 to 50 days after the first yellow fever vaccination. The sequence came from a man younger than 35 who received the YFV17D yellow fever vaccine. The CDR3 loop is CASHGQNFYNEQFF. The CDR3 DNA reads as TGTGCCAGCCACGGACAAAACTTCTACAATGAGCAGTTCTTC.